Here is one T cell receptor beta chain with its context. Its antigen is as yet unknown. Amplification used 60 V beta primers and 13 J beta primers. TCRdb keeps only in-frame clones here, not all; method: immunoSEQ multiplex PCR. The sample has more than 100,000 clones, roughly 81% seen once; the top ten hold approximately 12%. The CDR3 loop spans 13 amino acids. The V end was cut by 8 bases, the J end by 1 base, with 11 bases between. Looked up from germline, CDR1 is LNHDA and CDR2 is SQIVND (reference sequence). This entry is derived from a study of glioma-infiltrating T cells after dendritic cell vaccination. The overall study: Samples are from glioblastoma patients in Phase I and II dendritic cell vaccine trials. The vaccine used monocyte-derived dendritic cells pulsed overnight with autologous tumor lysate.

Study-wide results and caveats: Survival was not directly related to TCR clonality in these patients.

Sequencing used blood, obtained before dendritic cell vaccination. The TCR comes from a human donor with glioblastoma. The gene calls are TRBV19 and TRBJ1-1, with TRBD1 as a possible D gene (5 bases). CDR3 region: CASLATGNTEAFF. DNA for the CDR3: TGTGCCAGTTTAGCTACAGGGAACACTGAAGCTTTCTTT.